What follows are 6 T cell receptor beta chains derived from one specimen sequenced in a study of Graves' ophthalmopathy and Graves' hyperthyroidism. TCR beta CDR3 regions were amplified from RNA transcripts. Following a first-round RT-PCR that used HTBI primers, a second-round multiplex PCR was carried out. TCRdb recomputed calls from the multiplex PCR reads with MiXCR, one row per CDR3 protein. The repertoire consists of around 1,200,000 distinct CDR3 sequences, with about 40% occurring once and the leading ten covering roughly 11%. Material: peripheral blood or thyroid tissue (not recorded which). The source is an adult man with Graves' hyperthyroidism.

The CDR3 region is CATSSPGQTYEQYF. For the CDR3, the DNA is TGTGCCACCAGCAGTCCCGGACAAACCTACGAGCAGTACTTC. V is TRBV15 and J is TRBJ2-7; a weak D match, TRBD1 (5 bases). Germline-derived CDR1 and CDR2 are LNHNV and YYDKDF (reference sequence). Between the trimmed V and J ends, which lost 3 bases and 2 bases, there was a span of 11 bases. The CDR3 has 14 residues.

Only a few counts were recorded for this clonotype. The V gene is TRBV9, the J gene TRBJ2-7, with TRBD2 as a possible D gene (6 bases). This CDR3 contains 13 residues. V lost 0 bases and J lost 6, with 10 bases in between. The germline V gene encodes CDR1 SGDLS and CDR2 YYNGEE. The DNA for the CDR3 is TGTGCCAGCAGCGTAGGGGCCGGGGGCGAGCAGTACTTC. This codes for CASSVGAGGEQYF.

This rearrangement joins TRBV10-2 to TRBJ1-2, with D perhaps matching TRBD1 (6 bases). The CDR3 is 14 amino acids. CDR1 is WSHSY and CDR2 is SAAADI in the germline V gene. Trimming cost V 8 bases and J 4 bases, with 17 bases left between them. As DNA, the CDR3 is TGCGCCAGCGTAAGCCGGGACAACATCTATGGCTACACCTTC. As protein: CASVSRDNIYGYTF.

The V and J genes are TRBV7-9 and TRBJ1-4; 8 nucleotides match TRBD1. The CDR3 length is 14 residues. CDR1 SEHNR and CDR2 FQNEAQ come from the germline V gene (reference sequence). Trimming removed 2 bases from V and 8 bases from J; junction bases left unmatched: 4. The CDR3 DNA reads TGTGCCAGCAGCTTAAAGACAGGGGACGAAAAACTGTTTTTT. Residues: CASSLKTGDEKLFF.

The chain combines TRBV20-1 with TRBJ2-5, with D tentatively TRBD2 (6 bases). Per germline, CDR1 DFQATT and CDR2 SNEGSKA (reference sequence). V shed 3 bases and J shed 1 base, with 21 bases lying between them. The CDR3 sequence is 17 residues long. CDR3 residues: CSASPLGMEGPQETQYF. The CDR3 region has the DNA TGCAGTGCTAGCCCCCTAGGGATGGAGGGCCCCCAAGAGACCCAGTACTTC.

This clonotype was seen a few times. The chain uses TRBV7-2 and TRBJ2-2, with 9 nucleotides matching TRBD1. CDR1 is SGHTA, CDR2 FQGNSA, per germline. This CDR3 region has 16 residues. J lost 5 bases, V lost 5 bases, and 9 bases had no gene match. In nucleotides, the CDR3 is TGTGCCAGCAGCCGAATGGGACAGGGATCTACCGGGGAGCTGTTTTTT. Translating it yields CASSRMGQGSTGELFF.